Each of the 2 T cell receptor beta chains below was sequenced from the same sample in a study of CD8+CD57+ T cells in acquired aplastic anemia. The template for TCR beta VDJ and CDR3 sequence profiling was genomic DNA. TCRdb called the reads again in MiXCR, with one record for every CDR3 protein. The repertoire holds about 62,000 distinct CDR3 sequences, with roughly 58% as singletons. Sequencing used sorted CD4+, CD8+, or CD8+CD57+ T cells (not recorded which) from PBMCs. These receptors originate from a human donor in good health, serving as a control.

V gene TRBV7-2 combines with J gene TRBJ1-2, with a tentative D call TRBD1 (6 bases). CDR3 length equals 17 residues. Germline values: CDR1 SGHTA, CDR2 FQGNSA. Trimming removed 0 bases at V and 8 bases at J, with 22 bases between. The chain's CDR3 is CASSLAPLQGLPGGYTF. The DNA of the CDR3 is TGTGCCAGCAGCTTAGCCCCATTACAGGGCCTCCCGGGAGGCTACACCTTC.

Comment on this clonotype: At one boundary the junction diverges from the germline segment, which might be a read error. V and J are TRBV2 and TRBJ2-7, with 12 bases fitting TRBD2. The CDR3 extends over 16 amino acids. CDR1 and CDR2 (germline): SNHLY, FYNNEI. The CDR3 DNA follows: TGTACCAGCCGAAAAAGGACTAGCGGGAATCCATACGAGCAGTACTTC. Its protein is CTSRKRTSGNPYEQYF.